The clone carrying this T cell receptor beta chain was seen ten or more times. The antigen is undetermined. The data were obtained in a study of regulatory T cells in long-lasting Graves disease. With iRepertoire HTBI primers and Arm-PCR of CDR3 regions, TCR beta libraries were built. TCRdb redid the calling of the multiplex PCR reads with MiXCR, one entry per CDR3 protein. The sample has approximately 460,000 distinct CDR3 sequences; 15% to 20% are singletons. Deletions cut 2 bases from V and 4 bases from J, with 11 bases between. The CDR3 has 14 residues. Germline lookup yields CDR1 KGHSH and CDR2 LQKENI. Time point given: newly diagnosed GD, antithyroid drugs for less than 3 months. PBMC-derived RNA was used for the TCR library. General observations from the study: The small sample size may have reduced accuracy. Examination was confined to peripheral blood, excluding thyroid tissue. Persistent disease exhibited a predilection for TRBV28, TRBJ1-2 and TRBJ2-5.

The data were also submitted as part of a second study, on T cells in Graves' hyperthyroidism and ophthalmopathy. From that paper: The HTBI primer set served for first-round RT-PCR of the TCR CDR3.

V gene TRBV18 combines with J gene TRBJ2-5; no reliable D call. This clonotype was sampled from a woman aged 25 to 39 with Graves disease. Source: peripheral blood mononuclear cells (PBMCs), taken at new diagnosis, from a patient treated with antithyroid drugs. The CDR3 loop is CASSPESNRETQYF. The CDR3 DNA reads TGTGCCAGCTCACCAGAGTCTAATCGAGAGACCCAGTACTTC. The full variable domain, in which reference TRBV18 and TRBJ2-5 provide the parts outside the CDR3, is NAGVMQNPRHLVRRRGQEARLRCSPMKGHSHVYWYRQLPEEGLKFMVYLQKENIIDESGMPKERFSAEFPKEGPSILRIQQVVRGDSAAYFCASSPESNRETQYFGPGTRLLVL.